Below, 8 T cell receptor beta chains from the same sample are listed, as sequenced in a study of blood T cells in healthy people across ages (dated by TCRdb to between 2015 and 2016). Library preparation was by 5' RACE. Reads for this sample came from an Illumina HiSeq 2500. The second PCR ran for about 7 to 11 cycles and used a J-beta primer mix along with a sample-barcoded 5' primer. The public reads were quality trimmed at Q25 with fastp and then assembled into clones with MiXCR by TCRdb, keeping productive beta chains. Entries that share a CDR3 protein sequence are merged under the most common genes and DNA. This sample has about 580,000 distinct CDR3 sequences in its table, and roughly 43% of those were observed once. The leading ten clones occupy around 25% of the sample. The specimen sequenced was blood. These receptors were obtained from a man at least 80 years old in good health.

Details on this clonotype: This may be a read error, as it is one base from a much larger clone. The V call is TRBV6-6, the J call TRBJ2-5; TRBD2 matches 10 bases. This CDR3 spans 15 amino acids. Trimming took 8 bases from V and 11 from J; bases not matched to a gene: 17. Germline V CDR1 and CDR2: MNHNY, SVGAGI (reference sequence). CDR3 region: CASFERGGRRNEQYF. CDR3 DNA sequence: TGTGCCAGCTTCGAGCGGGGGGGCCGGAGAAATGAGCAGTACTTC.

The chain has TRBV6-1 and TRBJ2-7; D is possibly TRBD2 (6 bases). Germline V lookup: CDR1 MNHNS, CDR2 SASEGT. The CDR3 has 16 amino acids. Trimming took off 3 bases at V and 0 bases at J, with 15 bases between the two ends. Here the CDR3 reads CASSDLGLTSSYEQYF. For the CDR3, the DNA is TGTGCCAGCAGTGATCTGGGACTCACGAGCTCCTACGAGCAGTACTTC.

This clonotype was recorded at least ten times. The J gene is TRBJ2-7, the V gene TRBV6-6, with TRBD2 identical over 8 bases. Germline V gene data show CDR1 as MNHNY and CDR2 as SVGAGI (reference sequence). The CDR3 length is 14 residues. Losses at the gene ends were 8 bases for V and 3 bases for J; bases not matched to a gene: 9. In DNA, the CDR3 is TGTGCCAGCCAACGGGAGGGAGGGGTCTACGAGCAGTACTTC. Protein product: CASQREGGVYEQYF.

V usage is TRBV28 and J usage is TRBJ2-5, with TRBD2 matching over 14 bases. The V gene's germline CDR1 is MDHEN and CDR2 SYDVKM. CDR3 length equals 16 residues. V lost 8 bases, J lost 11 bases, and 16 bases stayed unmatched. In DNA, the CDR3 is TGTGCCAGCGGCCAGACTAGCGGGAGGGCCGTGGATGAGCAGTACTTC. Translated, it gives CASGQTSGRAVDEQYF.

The genes are TRBV3-1 and TRBJ2-1, with TRBD2 matching 10 bases. CDR3 length: 15 amino acids. The V gene end was trimmed by 1 base and the J gene end by 7 bases; junction bases not matched to a gene: 4. CDR1 LGHDT and CDR2 YNNKEL come from the germline V gene (reference sequence). The DNA for the CDR3 is TGTGCCAGCAGCCAAGTGGCTAGCGGGGGTAATGAGCAGTTCTTC. It specifies CASSQVASGGNEQFF.

The chain couples TRBV7-2 to TRBJ2-3, with D tentatively TRBD2 (6 bases). The length of the CDR3 is 14 residues. Germline V CDR1 and CDR2: SGHTA, FQGNSA. Trimming left V 5 bases short and J 4 bases short, with 13 bases between. This CDR3 is CASSRDSVADTQYF. CDR3 coding DNA: TGTGCCAGCAGCCGGGACTCGGTGGCAGATACGCAGTATTTT.

The rearrangement joins TRBV7-3 to TRBJ1-4, with 8 bases aligning to TRBD1. After removal of 5 bases from V and 5 bases from J, the junction contained 7 bases not matched to a gene. The V gene's germline CDR1 is SGHTA and CDR2 FQGTGA. The CDR3 is made up of 15 amino acids. CDR3: CASSVGTGPNEKLFF. The CDR3 DNA sequence: TGTGCCAGCAGCGTGGGGACAGGCCCGAATGAAAAACTGTTTTTT.

This clonotype was observed once. V is TRBV5-1 and J is TRBJ2-7; 9 positions agree with TRBD1. J was trimmed by 5 bases and V by 4 bases; bases with no gene match: 13. The germline V gene has CDR1 SGHRS and CDR2 YFSETQ. The CDR3 extends over 16 amino acids. Written as DNA, the CDR3 is TGCGCCAGCAGCCTCGAGCCGGGACAGGGTCGCAACGAGCAGTACTTC. Its translation is CASSLEPGQGRNEQYF. Full variable domain (rest looked up from reference TRBV5-1 and TRBJ2-7): KAGVTQTPRYLIKTRGQQVTLSCSPISGHRSVSWYQQTPGQGLQFLFEYFSETQRNKGNFPGRFSGRQFSNSRSEMNVSTLELGDSALYLCASSLEPGQGRNEQYFGPGTRLTVT.